What follows describes a single T cell receptor (beta chain). The CDR3 runs 13 residues. After removal of 9 bases from V and 14 bases from J, the junction contained 14 bases not matched to a gene. CDR1 is SNHLY, CDR2 FYNNEI, per germline. Assay used: immunoSEQ multiplex PCR; TCRdb lists only in-frame clones, some missing. The table has 55,000 to 85,000 clones, around 87% seen once. This specimen comes from a study of control samples from healthy donors and cancer patients. This TCR came from a woman in her forties or fifties with head and neck cancer. The chain combines TRBV2 with TRBJ2-1; 9 positions match TRBD1. Source material: PBMCs. CDR3 bases: TGTGCCAGACGCGCCGGACAGGGGACCTCGGAGTTCTTC. Its protein is CARRAGQGTSEFF.